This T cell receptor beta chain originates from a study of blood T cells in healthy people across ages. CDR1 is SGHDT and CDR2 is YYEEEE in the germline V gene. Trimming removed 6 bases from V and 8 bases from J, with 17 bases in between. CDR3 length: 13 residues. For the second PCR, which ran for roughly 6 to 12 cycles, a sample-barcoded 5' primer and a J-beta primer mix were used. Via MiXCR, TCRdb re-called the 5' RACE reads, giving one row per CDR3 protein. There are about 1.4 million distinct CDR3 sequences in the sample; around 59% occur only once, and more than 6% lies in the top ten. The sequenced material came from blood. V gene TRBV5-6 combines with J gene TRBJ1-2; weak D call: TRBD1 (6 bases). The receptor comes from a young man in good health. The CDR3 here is CASKGNRVLGYTF. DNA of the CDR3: TGTGCCAGCAAGGGCAACAGGGTGCTGGGCTACACCTTC.